This TCR beta chain was captured by sequencing in a study of CD8 T cells in Susac syndrome. Reverse transcription used roughly 0.5 to 1 ug RNA and random hexamers. Across 54 Vbeta and 13 Jbeta, TCR beta CDR3 was amplified with immunoSEQ multiplex PCR. Each CDR3 protein is one row after TCRdb ran MiXCR on the immunoSEQ multiplex PCR reads. The sample lists about 430,000 distinct CDR3 sequences; around 85% were seen once. This clonotype was picked up a small number of times. The CDR3 runs to 12 residues. V lost 5 bases to trimming and J lost 7 bases, with 9 bases between them. Per the germline V gene, CDR1 is SGHAT and CDR2 is FQNNGV. The authors carried out high-throughput sequencing of TCR beta. They applied it to CD8+ and CD4+ T cells obtained from blood. The multiple sclerosis controls were treatment-naive patients affected by stable or active relapsing-remitting disease. CD8+ and CD4+ T cells were negatively isolated; TEMRA cells were FACS-enriched.

V and J are TRBV11-2 and TRBJ2-1; no firm D call. This TCR came from a human donor with multiple sclerosis. Sample: CD8+ T cells from PBMCs. The CDR3 DNA sequence: TGTGCCAGCAGCCCGCAAGCTAATGAGCAGTTCTTC. Amino acid sequence: CASSPQANEQFF.